The following is a T cell receptor (beta chain) sequence with its context. This sample was included in a study of cytomegalovirus exposure and HLA in healthy donors. At the level of the study: Most donors, roughly 82% of more than 300 genotyped, fell in the Caucasian-associated ancestry cluster.

PCR amplification relied on 60 Vbeta primers (plus 13 Jbeta primers). Libraries were prepared by immunoSEQ multiplex PCR; TCRdb keeps only in-frame clonotypes and omits some of them. This table has approximately 39,000 clones, roughly three quarters appearing once. Germline V CDR1 and CDR2: SGHVS, FQNEAQ. The V and J ends lost 4 bases and 3 bases respectively, with 10 bases between them. The CDR3 runs to 14 residues. This sequence joins TRBV7-8 and TRBJ2-1, with TRBD2 as a possible D gene (6 bases). The source material was PBMCs. The TCR comes from a man aged 30 to 39 in good health and CMV-seronegative. CDR3 amino acids: CASSSAGYYNEQFF. The CDR3 DNA follows: TGTGCCAGCAGCTCCGCGGGGTACTACAATGAGCAGTTCTTC.